The T cell receptor beta chain described here comes from a study of metastatic and nonmetastatic thyroid tumors. At the level of the study: Repertoire comparisons spanned blood and tumor or nodule tissue from malignant and benign thyroid patients. Findings and caveats of the study: Malignant tumors reportedly showed significantly higher TCR beta diversity than benign nodules in both blood and tumor.

Thyroid surgery was performed in patients who had received no treatment beforehand. This clone was counted between two and nine times. The antigen remains unidentified. Study processing details: Clinicopathological groups of papillary thyroid cancer showed CDR3 differences that were used to build a distant-metastasis classifier. Through MiXCR, TCRdb re-clonotyped the PCR reads. The V and J calls were not made by the authors but by TCRdb's processing. The sample records around 6,000 clones, around 32% being singletons. Germline CDR1 KGHDR, CDR2 SFDVKD. V was clipped by 7 bases and J by 3 bases; unmatched bases: 4. This CDR3 is built from 15 residues.

The chain carries TRBV24-1 and TRBJ2-3, with 12 nucleotides matching TRBD2. The TCR was taken from a female donor with papillary thyroid cancer or a benign thyroid nodule (not recorded which). Some clones in this sample may be carry-over from other donors' samples. The sample was adjacent normal tissue. CDR3 region: CATSTSGGITDTQYF. CDR3 nucleotide sequence: TGTGCCACCAGCACTAGCGGGGGGATTACAGATACGCAGTATTTT.